The 27 T cell receptor beta chains presented below share a single source sample, sequenced in a study of T-cell reconstitution after alpha-beta-depleted transplantation in children. Preparation of the TCRbeta library involved a method that used unique molecular identifiers. MiXCR, run by TCRdb on the PCR reads, gives a single entry per CDR3 protein. The sample holds 440,000 or so distinct CDR3 sequences; approximately 42% are singletons and the top ten take under 35%. Material: PBMCs, obtained before TCRalphabeta/CD19-depleted stem cell transplant. Receptor source: a girl aged 2 to 10 with aplastic anemia, due to receive a stem cell transplant.

This clonotype showed up many times. The genes are TRBV5-5 and TRBJ1-2, with D perhaps matching TRBD1 (6 bases). Germline values: CDR1 SGHKS, CDR2 YYEKEE (reference sequence). This CDR3 is built from 13 residues. V was trimmed by 4 bases and J by 8 bases, leaving 15 bases between them. The CDR3 region is CASSLDRLLGYTF. CDR3 sequence (DNA): TGTGCCAGCAGCCTCGACAGGTTACTCGGCTACACCTTC.

In this sample, this clonotype turned up a few times. This rearrangement joins TRBV20-1 to TRBJ1-4; TRBD1 might be the D (6 bases). CDR3 length: 16 residues. The V end lost 3 bases, the J end lost 4 bases, and 18 bases lay between the germline ends. Per germline, CDR1 DFQATT and CDR2 SNEGSKA (reference sequence). CDR3 amino acids: CSASNSLQGLNEKLFF. The CDR3 DNA reads as TGCAGTGCTAGTAACAGCCTACAGGGTCTTAATGAAAAACTGTTTTTT.

V is TRBV20-1 and J is TRBJ2-5; 7 bases are a match to TRBD1. The junction had 8 bases not matched to a gene; V was cut back by 0 bases and J by 4 bases. CDR3 size: 15 residues. Germline CDR1 DFQATT, CDR2 SNEGSKA (reference sequence). CDR3 sequence reads: CSARDSSSGGETQYF. The CDR3 DNA follows: TGCAGTGCTAGAGATAGTAGTTCAGGGGGAGAGACCCAGTACTTC.

This chain joins TRBV20-1 and TRBJ2-3, with 10 positions matching TRBD2. Unmatched junction bases numbered 5, after V lost 4 bases and J lost 1 base. The CDR3 is 15 residues long. Germline values: CDR1 DFQATT, CDR2 SNEGSKA (reference sequence). This CDR3 reads CSAIKAGGGTDTQYF. The CDR3 DNA follows: TGCAGTGCTATAAAAGCGGGAGGGGGCACAGATACGCAGTATTTT.

The chain joins TRBV28 to TRBJ2-1; D ambiguous. CDR3 length equals 16 residues. Germline V gives CDR1 MDHEN, CDR2 SYDVKM. V gave up 10 bases and J gave up 3 bases, with 22 bases separating them. The DNA for the CDR3 is TGTGCCACCTCAGTTTTAATGCAGGCTAGCTACAATGAGCAGTTCTTC. It codes for CATSVLMQASYNEQFF.

In this sample, this clonotype turned up once. The chain combines TRBV5-1 with TRBJ1-1; D gene unclear. The CDR3 sequence is 17 residues long. V lost 0 bases and J 3 bases, leaving 18 bases between the germline ends. Germline CDR1 is SGHRS and CDR2 is YFSETQ. The CDR3 DNA sequence: TGCGCCAGCAGCTTGGGCCCTCTCGGCATGAGGTACACTGAAGCTTTCTTT. Encoded protein: CASSLGPLGMRYTEAFF.

The chain uses TRBV30 and TRBJ2-4; D remains unclear. Germline CDR1 GTSNPN, CDR2 SVGIG (reference sequence). V was cut by 4 bases and J by 8 bases, with 9 bases left in between. CDR3 length: 11 amino acids. The DNA for the CDR3 is TGTGCCTGGATGGGCCTTGACATTCAGTACTTC. Its protein is CAWMGLDIQYF.

The chain recombines TRBV20-1 with TRBJ2-5; D tentatively reads TRBD1 or TRBD2 (5 bases each). Trimming shortened V by 3 bases and J by 3 bases, and 11 bases separated the two germline ends. The CDR3 has 13 residues. The germline gives CDR1 DFQATT, CDR2 SNEGSKA (reference sequence). CDR3 sequence (DNA): TGCAGTGCTAGCCGGGGCTTCGAAGAGACCCAGTACTTC. Protein product: CSASRGFEETQYF.

There are many counts of this clonotype. The DNA of the CDR3 is TGTGCCATCAGCGACCAGTCGTATCAGCCCCAGCATTTT. Translation: CAISDQSYQPQHF. The chain employs TRBV10-3 and TRBJ1-5; D call uncertain. CDR3 size: 13 residues. V was shortened by 6 bases and J by 5 bases, with 11 bases between the two germline ends. Looked up from germline, CDR1 is ENHRY and CDR2 is SYGVKD.

This clonotype appeared a single time. V and J are TRBV5-1 and TRBJ2-2; TRBD1 matches at 8 bases. The CDR3 spans 16 residues. V was clipped by 2 bases and J by 5 bases; unmatched bases: 8. Germline V gene lookup returns CDR1 SGHRS and CDR2 YFSETQ. DNA for the CDR3: TGCGCCAGCAGCTTCCCAGGGGGCTCGCGGACCGGGGAGCTGTTTTTT. Translated: CASSFPGGSRTGELFF.

This clonotype was seen repeatedly, ten times or more. This chain connects TRBV7-3 to TRBJ1-5; D is unresolved. Germline-derived CDR1 and CDR2 are SGHTA and FQGTGA. V was clipped by 0 bases and J by 5 bases, with 5 bases between them. The CDR3 is 13 amino acids. CDR3 bases: TGTGCCAGCAGCTTAACGGCAGATCAGCCCCAGCATTTT. Amino acid sequence: CASSLTADQPQHF.

The chain carries TRBV10-1 and TRBJ2-1; D call uncertain. Between the trimmed V and J ends, which lost 2 bases and 7 bases, there was a span of 12 bases. Germline V CDR1 and CDR2: WNHNN, SYGVQD (reference sequence). The CDR3 loop spans 14 amino acids. The CDR3 bases are TGCGCCAGCAGTGAGGGTAGGGTGAGTAATGAGCAGTTCTTC. As protein: CASSEGRVSNEQFF.

This clonotype was detected ten times or more. The chain employs TRBV12-3 or TRBV12-4 and TRBJ1-2; D is undetermined. The CDR3 sequence is 15 residues long. The ends were cut back, 5 bases at V and 4 bases at J, with 17 bases in the middle. The CDR3 DNA reads TGTGCCAGCAGTGCCCGGCGCGGAGTCATCTATGGCTACACCTTC. Its protein product is CASSARRGVIYGYTF.

This clonotype was counted ten times or more. The gene calls are TRBV7-2 and TRBJ2-7, with 7 positions matching TRBD1. The germline V gene encodes CDR1 SGHTA and CDR2 FQGNSA. Trimming cost V 4 bases and J 3 bases; bases outside gene matches: 6. This CDR3 region has 14 residues. The CDR3 sequence: CASSSPGQLYEQYF. The CDR3 DNA follows: TGTGCCAGCAGCTCCCCGGGACAGCTCTACGAGCAGTACTTC.

This rearrangement joins TRBV20-1 to TRBJ2-3; 7 bases fit TRBD1. This CDR3 has 15 amino acids. Germline assignment: CDR1 DFQATT and CDR2 SNEGSKA (reference sequence). J was trimmed by 1 base and V by 3 bases; bases with no gene match: 7. The CDR3 nucleotides are TGCAGTGCTAGCGTCAGGACAGGCCGCACAGATACGCAGTATTTT. Translating it yields CSASVRTGRTDTQYF.

The V and J genes are TRBV5-1 and TRBJ2-1, with D perhaps being TRBD1 or TRBD2 (5 bases each). The CDR3 contains 15 residues. Germline V gene lookup returns CDR1 SGHRS and CDR2 YFSETQ. V lost 0 bases, J lost 3 bases, and 10 bases lay in between. The CDR3 region is CASSLVGAGYNEQFF. DNA of the CDR3: TGCGCCAGCAGCTTGGTTGGGGCGGGCTACAATGAGCAGTTCTTC.

The chain combines TRBV5-1 with TRBJ2-7; D is possibly TRBD1 (6 bases). The CDR3 covers 16 residues. V was cut by 6 bases and J by 0 bases, with 19 bases left in between. Germline V lookup: CDR1 SGHRS, CDR2 YFSETQ. As DNA, the CDR3 is TGCGCCAGCATCCACGACGGGACACCCAGCTCCTACGAGCAGTACTTC. This encodes CASIHDGTPSSYEQYF.

This clonotype turned up a few times. The chain combines TRBV7-6 with TRBJ2-5; the D gene is possibly TRBD1 (5 bases). The CDR3 is 13 residues long. Germline V gives CDR1 SGHVS, CDR2 FNYEAQ. V gave up 5 bases and J gave up 7 bases, with 14 bases separating them. For the CDR3, the DNA is TGTGCCAGCAGCCAGGACATCGTGGCGACCCAGTACTTC. This sequence encodes CASSQDIVATQYF.

This clonotype was recorded a few times. The rearrangement links TRBV18 to TRBJ1-1; D is undetermined. The CDR3 totals 18 residues. V lost 2 bases, J lost 2 bases, and 21 bases lay in between. Germline loops: CDR1 KGHSH, CDR2 LQKENI. The CDR3 loop is CASSPTRQRSAFNTEAFF. The CDR3 DNA follows: TGTGCCAGCTCACCAACGAGGCAACGGTCAGCTTTTAACACTGAAGCTTTCTTT.

The chain combines TRBV20-1 with TRBJ1-1; 10 bases line up with TRBD1. CDR1 and CDR2 from the germline V gene are DFQATT and SNEGSKA (reference sequence). This CDR3 contains 13 residues. Trimming took 0 bases from V and 10 from J; bases not matched to a gene: 5. DNA for the CDR3: TGCAGTGCTAGAGATTCCGGGACAGGGGTAGCTTTCTTT. The encoded protein is CSARDSGTGVAFF.

The J gene is TRBJ2-1, the V gene TRBV29-1, with 8 positions matching TRBD2. Germline-derived CDR1 and CDR2 are SQVTM and ANQGSEA. After removal of 4 bases from V and 4 bases from J, the junction contained 9 bases not matched to a gene. This CDR3 has 15 amino acids. As DNA, the CDR3 is TGCAGCGTTGGGGGGGGAGTAGCGGGATACAATGAGCAGTTCTTC. This encodes CSVGGGVAGYNEQFF.

This clonotype was seen at least ten times. This chain joins TRBV29-1 and TRBJ1-2; no clear D. Germline CDR1 SQVTM, CDR2 ANQGSEA. This CDR3 has 13 amino acids. V dropped 3 bases and J dropped 2 bases, with 10 bases sitting between them. The CDR3 sequence is CSVEAPRNYGYTF. CDR3 nucleotide sequence: TGCAGCGTTGAGGCCCCAAGAAACTATGGCTACACCTTC.

This clonotype was picked up a small number of times. The V and J genes are TRBV28 and TRBJ2-5; D perhaps matches TRBD2 (5 bases). From germline, CDR1 is MDHEN and CDR2 SYDVKM. V lost 3 bases and J lost 3, with 11 bases in between. This CDR3 spans 14 amino acids. CDR3 amino acids: CASSFPPAEETQYF. The DNA of the CDR3 is TGTGCCAGCAGTTTTCCCCCAGCGGAAGAGACCCAGTACTTC.

This clonotype occurred a few times. The chain uses TRBV5-1 and TRBJ2-7, with 8 bases matching TRBD1. The ends lost 1 base at V and 2 bases at J; junction bases unmatched: 5. Germline V CDR1 and CDR2: SGHRS, YFSETQ. The CDR3 runs 15 residues. CDR3 nucleotide sequence: TGCGCCAGCAGCTTGACGGGACAGGACCCCTACGAGCAGTACTTC. Its protein product is CASSLTGQDPYEQYF.

This clonotype occurred a few times. This chain links TRBV6-5 with TRBJ2-4, with 9 positions matching TRBD2. Germline V CDR1 and CDR2: MNHEY, SVGAGI. With 4 bases clipped from V and 4 bases from J, the junction kept 5 bases outside the gene matches. CDR3 length equals 15 residues. Here the CDR3 reads CASSSPSGTKNIQYF. The CDR3 DNA is TGTGCCAGCAGTTCACCTAGCGGGACTAAAAACATTCAGTACTTC.

This clonotype turned up a few times. The chain has TRBV30 and TRBJ2-1; TRBD2 aligns across 10 bases. There are 15 residues in the CDR3. Germline trimming cut 2 bases from V and 3 bases from J; bases unmatched to any gene: 4. Germline values: CDR1 GTSNPN, CDR2 SVGIG (reference sequence). The CDR3 DNA sequence: TGTGCCTGGAGTCTCAGGACTAGCGGCTACAATGAGCAGTTCTTC. Translating it yields CAWSLRTSGYNEQFF.

At least ten counts were recorded for this clonotype. The V and J genes are TRBV5-1 and TRBJ1-5; no definite D call. From germline, CDR1 is SGHRS and CDR2 YFSETQ. The CDR3 covers 15 residues. V lost 0 bases, J lost 3 bases, and 10 bases lay in between. The chain's CDR3 is CASSLDGYLNQPQHF. The CDR3 DNA is TGCGCCAGCAGCTTGGACGGATACCTCAATCAGCCCCAGCATTTT.